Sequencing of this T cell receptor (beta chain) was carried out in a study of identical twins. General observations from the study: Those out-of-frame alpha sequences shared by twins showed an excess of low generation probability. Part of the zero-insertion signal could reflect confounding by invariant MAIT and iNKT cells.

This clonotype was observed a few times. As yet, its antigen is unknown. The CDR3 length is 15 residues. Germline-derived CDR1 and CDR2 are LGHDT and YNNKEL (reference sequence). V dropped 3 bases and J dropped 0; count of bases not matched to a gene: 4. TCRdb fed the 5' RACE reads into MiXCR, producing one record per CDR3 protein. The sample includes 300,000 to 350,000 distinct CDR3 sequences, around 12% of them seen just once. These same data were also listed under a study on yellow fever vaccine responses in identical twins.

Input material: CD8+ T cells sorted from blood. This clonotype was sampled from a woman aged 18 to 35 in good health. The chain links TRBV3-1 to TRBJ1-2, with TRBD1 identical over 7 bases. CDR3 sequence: CASSQQGEANYGYTF. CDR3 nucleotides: TGTGCCAGCAGCCAGCAGGGGGAAGCTAACTATGGCTACACCTTC. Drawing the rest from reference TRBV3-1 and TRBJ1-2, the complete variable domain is DTAVSQTPKYLVTQMGNDKSIKCEQNLGHDTMYWYKQDSKKFLKIMFSYNNKELIINETVPNRFSPKSPDKAHLNLHINSLELGDSAVYFCASSQQGEANYGYTFGSGTRLTVV.